This T cell receptor beta chain was identified during a study of blood T cell repertoires in COVID-19 (dated by TCRdb to between 2020 and 2021). For the study in its entirety: Samples covering the acute and convalescent phases of COVID-19 were provided by collaborators in the United States, Italy and Spain. The prospective study material was composed of cDNA or gDNA derived from T cells, B-cell-depleted T cells, or PBMCs. Deeply sampled blood TCRbeta repertoires from subjects exposed to, actively infected with, or recovered from COVID-19 were included in the dataset. The repertoires were made available in a free public database intended to serve as a resource for research on the immune response to SARS-CoV-2. Samples came from the ongoing ImmuneRACE study (first 160 participants) plus 1,254 subjects from 6 global collaborators. The sample metadata nearly always contained a de-identified subject ID, COVID-19 status, age in years and sex. HLA class I and class II types, where available, came from metadata supplied by the sample provider rather than from assay-based typing.

Each collaborating institution followed its own protocols to collect whole blood in K2EDTA tubes. Collaborator samples were shipped for TCRbeta analysis as frozen whole blood, isolated PBMCs, or DNA extracted from either sample type. A single count supports this clone. It has no known antigen specificity. It has no much larger one-base neighbor in the sample; base qualities were not kept. The paper as a whole reports these results and caveats: Clinical and demographic metadata were provided uncurated, with the amount varying by source and participant.

Per the germline V gene, SQVTM is the CDR1 and ANQGSEA is the CDR2. At the junction V is shortened by 1 base and J by 2 bases; bases outside the gene matches: 4. From cysteine to phenylalanine, the CDR3 is 14 amino acids long. Only CDR3 DNA remains: 42 bases, in frame from the first base. The immunoSEQ Assay, a bias-controlled multiplex PCR, was used to amplify TCRbeta CDR3 regions from genomic DNA. As for the original processing: The number of nucleated cells in each sample was estimated from the amplification of reference gene primers within the assay. To quantify the absolute abundance of each unique TCRbeta CDR3 rearrangement, sequence reads were collapsed and filtered. For each sample, productive Simpson clonality was calculated as the square root of Simpson's diversity index across productive rearrangements. The clones in this table, taken by TCRdb from immuneACCESS, are in-frame only. Not every clone is retained; where verified, under half of the shortfall comes from an unresolved V gene, and the cause of the rest is unknown. The DNA gave D and trimming, while V, J and clone size come from that table. This sample holds about 50,000 clones; approximately 92% were observed only once. Under 7% of the sample rests with the top ten.

This clonotype was obtained from a man aged 50 to 60 with active COVID-19. Sequencing was carried out using peripheral blood. The chain is assembled from TRBV29-1 and TRBJ2-7; TRBD1 fits 8 bases in the junction. The nucleotide sequence reads TGCAGCGTTGAAGGTGGACAGGGAACCTACGAGCAGTACTTC. It translates as CSVEGGQGTYEQYF.